This paragraph covers one T cell receptor (beta chain) sequence. It has no known antigen specificity. No base quality values were provided; no much bigger clone lies one nucleotide off. These data come from a study of PD-L1 blockade in urothelial cancer (dated by TCRdb to 2017 to 2019). As for the study more broadly: Therapy was started in the mid-2010s for all patients, and atezolizumab 1,200 mg was administered intravenously every 3 weeks. Blood samples gave a median of 141,255 T cells and approximately 85,000 unique TCRs, with a median clonality of roughly 0.081. Twenty-nine patients had pretreatment blood TCR-seq, some 25 had at least one posttreatment blood collection, and some 25 had tumor TCR-seq. Pretreatment tumor samples, along with matched peripheral blood serially collected before and after atezolizumab treatment, were subjected to TCR sequencing. Blood samples were analyzed at 3 weeks after treatment start (second dose) and at 6 weeks after treatment start. Whole exome sequencing and RNA sequencing of pretreatment tumors were performed alongside TCR sequencing in the same patients. An ECOG performance status of 0 or 1 was recorded for the patients, and 0 to 3 prior chemotherapy regimens had been received by the patients. Twenty-five of 29 patients were identified as males with urothelial cancer of bladder origin, and a prior smoking history was reported by 18 of 29 patients. Durable clinical benefit meant progression-free survival longer than 6 months, and TCR features were also tested against progression-free and overall survival. Somatic, immune and clinical correlates of response to PD-L1 blockade with atezolizumab in urothelial cancer were the focus of an exploratory multi-omic analysis. Durable clinical benefit was achieved by nine patients and was not achieved by 20 patients.

Synthetic TCR analog templates were spiked into each PCR to estimate absolute template abundance from read counts. TCRbeta CDR3 regions were amplified from genomic DNA with bias-controlled V and J gene primers using the immunoSEQ assay. Sequencing of rearranged TCRbeta segments was done at approximately 20X coverage. Per the authors' processing: Sequencing errors were corrected by clustering and CDR3s were annotated against IMGT to assign V, D and J genes. Downstream analyses used only productive TCRbeta rearrangements, leaving out any out-of-frame or stop-codon sequences. Clonality was calculated as one minus the Shannon entropy normalized by the log of the number of unique productive sequences. Clones differing between time points or between blood and tumor were identified by Fisher's exact test with Benjamini-Hochberg correction at adjusted p below 0.01. This is the immuneACCESS table as TCRdb keeps it, with only in-frame sequences that have V and J called. A part of the clones is gone; compared with another copy, unresolved V genes explain less than half, and the rest is unexplained. V and J calls and clone size are copied from that table; D and trimming were computed from the DNA. Across this sample there are more than 75,000 clones, with 84% seen only once. Roughly 2% of the sample goes to the ten largest clones.

The germline V gene yields SGHDT for CDR1 and YYEEEE for CDR2. Counted from cysteine to phenylalanine, this CDR3 has 15 amino acids. Only CDR3 DNA remains: 45 bases, in frame from the first base. Ends trimmed: V by 3 bases, J by 1 base; bases unmatched to a gene: 6. General study outcomes and caveats: At 3 weeks after the start of treatment, tumor-associated TCR clones in peripheral blood had expanded more in patients with durable benefit (n of about 20, p = 0.022). A pretreatment peripheral blood TCR clonality below the median was linked to improved progression-free and overall survival. Because the sample size was small (n ≈ 31) and many exploratory analyses were performed, the results are intended to be hypothesis-generating.

Explained via the paper, the time point label denotes: pretreatment peripheral blood. A cohort of about 27 patients with locally advanced or metastatic urothelial carcinoma, treated at Memorial Sloan Kettering on a trial protocol, was included. Peripheral blood mononuclear cells were collected pretreatment and during treatment, with between 1 and 8 total time points per patient. The Qiagen DNeasy Blood extraction kit was used to purify genomic DNA from total PBMCs and tumor samples. Collected pretreatment and during treatment, PBMCs were isolated and stored as previously described. This receptor chain uses TRBV5-6 and TRBJ2-5, with 7 central nucleotides matching TRBD2. This clonotype was sampled from a man between 60 and 75 years old with urothelial cancer. The material sequenced was PBMCs, taken around atezolizumab (anti-PD-L1) treatment. The bases read TGTGCCAGCAGCTGGGCGGGAGCCTCCCAAGAGACCCAGTACTTC. It is translated as CASSWAGASQETQYF.